This T cell receptor (beta chain) was documented in a study of PD-1 and CTLA-4 blockade in melanoma. Germline values: CDR1 ENHRY, CDR2 SYGVKD. V was shortened by 4 bases and J by 2 bases, with 15 bases between the two germline ends. The CDR3 consists of 16 residues. Measured with immunoSEQ multiplex PCR; TCRdb has only the in-frame clones, and not every one. Here the sample spans fewer than 35,000 clones, 88% being singletons. This clone was counted once. The rearrangement links TRBV10-3 to TRBJ2-1; D possibly corresponds to TRBD2 (5 bases). This receptor was identified in a human donor with melanoma. Here the sequenced sample was CD8+ T cells from peripheral blood, taken from a patient given anti-PD-1 treatment. The chain's CDR3 is CAISGGSRQTYNEQFF. The CDR3 nucleotides are TGTGCCATCAGTGGCGGGTCTAGGCAGACCTACAATGAGCAGTTCTTC.